This TCR beta chain appears in the sequencing data of a study of blood T cell repertoires in COVID-19. Study-level information: The analysed material was cDNA or gDNA that came from T cells, B-cell-depleted T cells, or PBMCs.

Participant ages covered about 18 to 90 years across around 22 US areas. Cohorts were determined from participant-reported clinical history. The protocol was immunoSEQ multiplex PCR, while the TCRdb copy is restricted to in-frame clones and leaves out a portion. Of about 320,000 clones in the sample, around 90% were seen once. The sequenced sample consisted of PBMCs or T cells enriched from blood (not recorded which). This sequence was found in a man in his sixties who had recovered from COVID-19.

DNA of the CDR3: TGCAGTGCTAGTGACGCGGGAGCGGGGGATGAGCAGTTCTTC. As protein: CSASDAGAGDEQFF. This chain joins TRBV20-1 and TRBJ2-1, with 8 positions matching TRBD2. Germline CDR1 and CDR2: DFQATT and SNEGSKA (reference sequence). After removal of 3 bases from V and 8 bases from J, the junction contained 9 bases not matched to a gene. The length of the CDR3 is 14 residues.